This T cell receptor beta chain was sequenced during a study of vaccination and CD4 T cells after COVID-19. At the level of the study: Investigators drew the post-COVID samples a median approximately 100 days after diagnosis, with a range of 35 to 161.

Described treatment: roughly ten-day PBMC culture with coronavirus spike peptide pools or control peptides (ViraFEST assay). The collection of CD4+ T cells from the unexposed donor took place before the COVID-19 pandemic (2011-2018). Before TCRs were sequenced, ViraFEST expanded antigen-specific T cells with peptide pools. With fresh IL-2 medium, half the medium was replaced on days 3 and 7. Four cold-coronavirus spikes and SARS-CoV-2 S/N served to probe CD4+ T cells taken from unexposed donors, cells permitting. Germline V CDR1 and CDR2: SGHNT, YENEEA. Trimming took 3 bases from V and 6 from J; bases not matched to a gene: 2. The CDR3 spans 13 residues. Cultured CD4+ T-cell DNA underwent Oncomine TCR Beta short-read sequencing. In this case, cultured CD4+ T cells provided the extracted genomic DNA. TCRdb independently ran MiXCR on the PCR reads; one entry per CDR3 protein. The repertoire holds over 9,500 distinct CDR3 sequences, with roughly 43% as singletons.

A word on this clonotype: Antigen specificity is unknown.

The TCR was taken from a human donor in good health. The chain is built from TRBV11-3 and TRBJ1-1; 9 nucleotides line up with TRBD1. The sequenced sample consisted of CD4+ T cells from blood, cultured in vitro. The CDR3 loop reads CASSLRQGAEAFF. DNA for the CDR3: TGTGCCAGCAGCTTGAGACAGGGGGCTGAAGCTTTCTTT.